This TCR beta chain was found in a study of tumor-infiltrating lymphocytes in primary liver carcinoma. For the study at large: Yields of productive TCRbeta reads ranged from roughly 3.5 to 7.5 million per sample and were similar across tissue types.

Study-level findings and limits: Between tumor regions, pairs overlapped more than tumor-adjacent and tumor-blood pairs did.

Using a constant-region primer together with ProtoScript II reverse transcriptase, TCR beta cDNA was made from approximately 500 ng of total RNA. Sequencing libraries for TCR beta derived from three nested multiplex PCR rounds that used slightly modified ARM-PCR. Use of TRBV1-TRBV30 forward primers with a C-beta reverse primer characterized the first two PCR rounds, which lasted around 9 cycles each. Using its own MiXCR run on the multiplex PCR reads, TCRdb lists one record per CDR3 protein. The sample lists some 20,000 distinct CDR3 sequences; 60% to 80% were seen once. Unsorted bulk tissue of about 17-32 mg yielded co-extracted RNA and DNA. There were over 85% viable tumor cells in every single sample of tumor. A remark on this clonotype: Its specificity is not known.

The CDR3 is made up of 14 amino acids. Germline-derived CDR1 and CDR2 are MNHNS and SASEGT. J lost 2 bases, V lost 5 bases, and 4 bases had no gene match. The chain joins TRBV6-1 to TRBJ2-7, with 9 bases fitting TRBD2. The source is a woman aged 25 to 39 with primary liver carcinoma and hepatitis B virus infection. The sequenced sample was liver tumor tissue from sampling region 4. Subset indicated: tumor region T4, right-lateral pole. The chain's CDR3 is CASSPGLATYEQYF. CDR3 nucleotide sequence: TGTGCCAGCAGTCCTGGACTAGCGACCTACGAGCAGTACTTC.